The TCR beta chain under discussion was sequenced for a study of T cell responses to AZD1222 COVID-19 vaccine (TCRdb year 2021). Notes on the research overall: AZD1222 recipients given second doses at about 4 weeks or at about 12 weeks were pooled, since spike-specific TCR depth and breadth were not found to differ between the two schedules. TCR sequencing was performed for 230 to 250 trial participants, of whom approximately 200 were given two doses of AZD1222 and approximately 26 were given two doses of MenACWY control vaccine. Enrollment into the trials was organized by age into subgroups of 18-55, 56-69 and 70-plus years, and those subgroups contained approximately 150, 30 and 60 TCR-sequenced participants, respectively.

The meaning of the sample's time point label: baseline before first vaccination. Vaccinee samples were obtained from the UK trials COV001 and COV002, which included a single-blind randomized controlled phase 2/3 trial of AZD1222 (ChAdOx1 nCoV-19) in healthy adults. Trial participant PBMC samples were collected at day 0 and day 28 after the second dose for TCRbeta chain sequencing. Measured from the cysteine to the phenylalanine, the CDR3 is 14 residues long. Only the CDR3 DNA is retained, 42 bases long and in frame from the first base. Trimming at the junction amounts to 6 bases on V and 2 bases on J, and the germline ends lie 14 bases apart. From the germline V gene, CDR1 is MNHEY and CDR2 is SVGAGI. The CDR3 regions of human TCRbeta chains were subjected to immunosequencing. Turning to the authors' computational methods: Repertoire TCRs were matched against a reference library of SARS-CoV-2-specific TCRs generated with the MIRA antigen-specificity platform. Breadth was defined as the fraction of unique TCRs that were SARS-CoV-2-associated. Depth was defined as the fraction of total T cells that were SARS-CoV-2-associated. Using the MIRA data, every spike-specific TCR was mapped to the spike region that the TCR reacted to and assigned to either a CD4 or a CD8 class. Log10-transformed breadth and depth values were compared by one-way ANOVA with Sidak's multiple comparisons tests. TCRdb retrieved this table from immuneACCESS and kept in-frame rearrangements only. Not all clones are present; in checked studies, unresolved V genes account for under half, and no reason is known for the remainder. V and J calls and clone size are given by that table; D and trimming were obtained from the DNA. This sample lists roughly 200,000 clones; 85% to 95% were detected once. The ten largest make up less than 1.5% of the sample.

This clone turned up a few times. No antigen is known for it. Per-nucleotide qualities are absent, and no much larger clonotype sits a single base away. Paper-wide results and their limitations: Epitopes outside the regions mutated in the B.1.351 and B.1.1.7 variants were reportedly recognized by nearly half of the unique spike-specific TCRs. Participants were mostly white British and included more females than males, and it was suggested by the authors that clonal diversity may have been underestimated. In the small 56-69-year group, the increase in depth fell short of significance, most likely because of low power. Conclusions about previously exposed vaccinees are limited, since just 5 or 6 AZD1222 recipients were seropositive for SARS-CoV-2 at baseline. Because no day 14 peak-response samples were available, the repertoires could be characterized only after the peak T cell response. Spike-specific TCR breadth and depth rose significantly after two AZD1222 doses compared with day 0 and with MenACWY recipients. CD4 TCRs associated with the vaccine covered the entire spike protein, and the dominant responses were in regions 160-218 and 743-854.

The TCR sequence derives from an adult in good health. Recombination linked TRBV6-5 to TRBJ2-7, with the D call perhaps TRBD1 or TRBD2, as 5 bases match in each case. The sequencing used peripheral blood, collected on day 0 of AZD1222 vaccination. The CDR3 reads CASRPPGQAYEQYF. The nucleotide sequence is TGTGCCAGCAGGCCCCCGGGGCAGGCCTACGAGCAGTACTTC.